The rows below give T cell receptor beta chains drawn from one sample of a study of molecular identifiers for immune sequencing clone quantification. TCRdb called the PCR reads again in MiXCR, with one record for every CDR3 protein. The repertoire has approximately 97,000 distinct CDR3 sequences, 20% to 25% of them found once; the top ten carry around 1%. The sequenced material came from naive CD8+ T cells from blood, with Jurkat cell RNA spiked in. The receptors were gathered from a human donor in good health. Some libraries in this study had Jurkat cell RNA spiked in. CDR3s include the opening cysteine and the closing phenylalanine or tryptophan. Each record gives: CDR3 DNA, CDR3 protein, clone size, D gene, V gene, J gene. D genes are given only for firm matches. Only some rows state a clone size, as once, few, many or a class for expanded clones.

cdr3_nt: TGTGCAAGTCGCCACCGGGACAGGGGCGAGCAGCCCCAGCATTTT; cdr3_aa: CASRHRDRGEQPQHF; clone_size: NA; d_call: NA; v_call: TRBV12-2; j_call: TRBJ1-5
cdr3_nt: TGTGCCAGCAGTTTTGCCGGCGAGCAGTACTTC; cdr3_aa: CASSFAGEQYF; clone_size: many; d_call: NA; v_call: TRBV27; j_call: TRBJ2-7
cdr3_nt: TGCGCCAGCAGCCATGGACAGGGATCATACGAGCAGTACTTC; cdr3_aa: CASSHGQGSYEQYF; clone_size: many; d_call: TRBD1; v_call: TRBV4-3; j_call: TRBJ2-7
cdr3_nt: TGTGCCAGCAGCTTAGACAGGGGGCCGGGAGAGCAGTACTTC; cdr3_aa: CASSLDRGPGEQYF; clone_size: many; d_call: TRBD1; v_call: TRBV11-1; j_call: TRBJ2-7
cdr3_nt: TGTGCCACCAGTGATCTTCAAAACGTCCTGACTTTC; cdr3_aa: CATSDLQNVLTF; clone_size: many; d_call: NA; v_call: TRBV24-1; j_call: TRBJ2-6
cdr3_nt: TGTGCCAGCAGTTACTATGGGGACAGGGCTGGGTACGAGCAGTACTTC; cdr3_aa: CASSYYGDRAGYEQYF; clone_size: many; d_call: TRBD1; v_call: TRBV6-5; j_call: TRBJ2-7
cdr3_nt: TGTGCCAGCAGCCAGGGGTTCGGCTCCTACGAGCAGTACTTC; cdr3_aa: CASSQGFGSYEQYF; clone_size: many; d_call: NA; v_call: TRBV14; j_call: TRBJ2-7
cdr3_nt: TGTGCCAGCAGTTGGGGAAACACCATATATTTT; cdr3_aa: CASSWGNTIYF; clone_size: many; d_call: NA; v_call: TRBV6-6; j_call: TRBJ1-3
cdr3_nt: TGTGCCAGCAGCTTAGCAGGGGAGGGGGAGACCCAGTACTTC; cdr3_aa: CASSLAGEGETQYF; clone_size: NA; d_call: TRBD2; v_call: TRBV7-9; j_call: TRBJ2-5
cdr3_nt: TGTGCCAGCGGGACTAGCGTCGAGCAGTACTTC; cdr3_aa: CASGTSVEQYF; clone_size: many; d_call: TRBD2; v_call: TRBV6-5; j_call: TRBJ2-7
cdr3_nt: TGCGCCAGCAGTGAGGGTAGCGGGGGATTCGACACAGATACGCAGTATTTT; cdr3_aa: CASSEGSGGFDTDTQYF; clone_size: many; d_call: TRBD2; v_call: TRBV10-2; j_call: TRBJ2-3
cdr3_nt: TGTGCCAGCAGCAACGGACCCCCTGAGGACGAGCAGTACTTC; cdr3_aa: CASSNGPPEDEQYF; clone_size: many; d_call: NA; v_call: TRBV7-9; j_call: TRBJ2-7
cdr3_nt: TGTGCCAGCAGTTTTAACGAGGCCTACGAGCAGTACTTC; cdr3_aa: CASSFNEAYEQYF; clone_size: many; d_call: NA; v_call: TRBV27; j_call: TRBJ2-7
cdr3_nt: TGTGCCAGCAGGGTCGCAGGGGTATTCTACGAGCAGTACTTC; cdr3_aa: CASRVAGVFYEQYF; clone_size: many; d_call: NA; v_call: TRBV27; j_call: TRBJ2-7
cdr3_nt: TGTGCCAGTAGTTTCAGGACTCTGAACACTGAAGCTTTCTTT; cdr3_aa: CASSFRTLNTEAFF; clone_size: many; d_call: NA; v_call: TRBV19; j_call: TRBJ1-1
cdr3_nt: TGTGCCAGTACCGCGGTCCCTGGCACTGAAGCTTTCTTT; cdr3_aa: CASTAVPGTEAFF; clone_size: few; d_call: NA; v_call: TRBV19; j_call: TRBJ1-1
cdr3_nt: TGTGCCAGCAAGGGACTGCGGGAGGAAAAGAGCAATGAGCAGTTCTTC; cdr3_aa: CASKGLREEKSNEQFF; clone_size: few; d_call: TRBD2; v_call: TRBV7-9; j_call: TRBJ2-1